One T cell receptor beta chain is described in this entry. The antigen is undetermined. V gave up 10 bases and J gave up 8 bases, with 15 bases separating them. This CDR3 spans 13 amino acids. CDR1 and CDR2 from the germline V gene are WNHNN and SYGVQD (reference sequence). This entry is derived from a study of shared clonotypes between healthy human individuals. Study results and limitations: Naive subsets, compared against memory subsets, generally had larger estimated richness values. Roughly 5% of naive CD4 clonotypes were common to several donors. Shared clonotypes across all four donors exceeded non-shared ones in generation probability.

Deep-level settings were used for running the assay. This table comes from immunoSEQ multiplex PCR, and its TCRdb copy is limited to in-frame clones, with some not included. The sample shows 2.5 million or so clones, 90% to 95% of them seen only once. Material: naive CD4+ T cells sorted from blood. Subset indicated: CD45RA+ positively selected. The TCR was taken from a young man in good health. V gene TRBV10-1 combines with J gene TRBJ1-6, with D hard to call. The CDR3 DNA sequence: TGCGCCACCAAGGTGTCCCTGGATTCACCCCTCCACTTT. The encoded protein is CATKVSLDSPLHF.